A single sample gave rise to the 21 T cell receptor beta chains below, sequenced in a study of human T cells and chemical hapten exposure. TCRdb redid the calling of the RACE reads with MiXCR, one entry per CDR3 protein. The table includes 380,000 or so distinct CDR3 sequences, approximately 5.1% detected once. Time point meaning: patch test 1, 2 weeks after DPC sensitization. Treatment noted: therapeutic diphenylcyclopropenone sensitization with weekly scalp DPC. Sequenced material: whole blood, taken in connection with sensitization to the hapten diphenylcyclopropenone (DPC). The receptors derive from a woman aged 50 to 65 with alopecia areata. Some clones in this sample may be carry-over from other donors' samples.

This clonotype was counted ten times or more. The chain carries TRBV13 and TRBJ2-3, with TRBD1 matching 11 bases. The CDR3 is 16 residues long. Germline V gene data show CDR1 as PRHDT and CDR2 as FYEKMQ (reference sequence). V dropped 5 bases and J dropped 3; count of bases not matched to a gene: 7. CDR3 sequence: CASSGQGAVWTDTQYF. In DNA, the CDR3 is TGTGCCAGCAGCGGACAGGGGGCTGTTTGGACAGATACGCAGTATTTT.

This clonotype was counted only a few times. This sequence joins TRBV5-6 and TRBJ1-6; tentatively, D is TRBD1 (6 bases). Germline CDR1 SGHDT, CDR2 YYEEEE. This CDR3 region has 14 residues. The V end lost 0 bases, the J end lost 9 bases, and 10 bases lay between the germline ends. The chain's CDR3 is CASSLDGGGSPLHF. CDR3 DNA sequence: TGTGCCAGCAGCTTGGATGGGGGCGGTTCACCCCTCCACTTT.

The rearrangement links TRBV12-5 to TRBJ1-1, with a weak D call TRBD1 (5 bases). The CDR3 runs 14 residues. Germline assignment: CDR1 LGHNT and CDR2 FRNRAP. Trimming removed 7 bases from V and 0 bases from J, with 12 bases in between. As DNA, the CDR3 is TGTGCTAGTGCCTCCCGGGGGGTGAACACTGAAGCTTTCTTT. This codes for CASASRGVNTEAFF.

The chain links TRBV12-2 to TRBJ2-7; the table's D call TRBD1 went unverified against the DNA. TRBV12-2 is a known pseudogene. The length of the CDR3 is 17 residues. DNA for the CDR3: TGTGCAAGTCGCTTAGCGCAACCGGGATCGAGCTCCTACGAGCAGTACTTC. As protein: CASRLAQPGSSSYEQYF.

This clonotype has ten or more counts. The chain recombines TRBV7-2 with TRBJ1-1, with TRBD1 identical over 7 bases. The ends lost 5 bases at V and 5 bases at J; junction bases unmatched: 11. The CDR3 sequence is 15 residues long. Germline CDR1 SGHTA, CDR2 FQGNSA. This CDR3 is CASSPRRQGGTEAFF. The CDR3 nucleotides read TGTGCCAGCAGCCCCCGCCGACAGGGTGGTACTGAAGCTTTCTTT.

This clonotype has a count of ten or more. This rearrangement joins TRBV6-2 or TRBV6-3 to TRBJ1-2; D remains ambiguous. CDR1 is MNHEY, CDR2 SVGEGT, per germline. The CDR3 extends over 13 amino acids. V dropped 9 bases and J dropped 5 bases, with 16 bases sitting between them. CDR3 sequence (DNA): TGTGCCAGTGGAAGACAAGGTGATTATGGCTACACCTTC. Its translation is CASGRQGDYGYTF.

To note about this clonotype: The missing conserved phenylalanine or tryptophan at the end of this CDR3 makes a read error likely. V usage is TRBV5-1 and J usage is TRBJ2-7; D unresolved. The CDR3 runs 12 residues. V was pared by 0 bases and J by 4 bases, with 5 bases between. Germline V gives CDR1 SGHRS, CDR2 YFSETQ. The CDR3 DNA is TGCGCCAGCAGCTTGGTAGGGTACGAGCAGTACTAC. It yields the protein CASSLVGYEQYY.

Many counts were recorded for this clonotype. The gene calls are TRBV14 and TRBJ1-2; 7 bases align to TRBD1. Germline lookup yields CDR1 SGHDN and CDR2 FVKESK. The CDR3 sequence is 15 residues long. The V and J ends lost 1 base and 4 bases, in that order; junction bases with no gene match: 6. CDR3 region: CASSQVPDRAYGYTF. DNA of the CDR3: TGTGCCAGCAGCCAAGTCCCCGACAGGGCCTATGGCTACACCTTC.

This clonotype occurred many times. The chain couples TRBV28 to TRBJ1-6, with no clear D. Between the trimmed V and J ends, which lost 6 bases and 0 bases, there was a span of 15 bases. Germline V CDR1 and CDR2: MDHEN, SYDVKM. The CDR3 consists of 17 residues. CDR3 region: CASSFSDRSSYNSPLHF. In DNA form, the CDR3 reads TGTGCCAGCAGCTTCTCAGACCGGAGCTCCTATAATTCACCCCTCCACTTT.

This clonotype was observed many times. The CDR3: CASSLGERPQHF. The CDR3 nucleotides are TGTGCCAGCAGTTTGGGGGAGCGGCCCCAGCATTTT. The rearrangement joins TRBV12-3 or TRBV12-4 to TRBJ1-5; maybe TRBD1 (5 bases). V lost 3 bases to trimming and J lost 9 bases, with 9 bases between them. The CDR3 sequence is 12 residues long.

The chain employs TRBV19 and TRBJ2-4; D is unclear. Germline lookup yields CDR1 LNHDA and CDR2 SQIVND (reference sequence). The CDR3 covers 13 residues. The V end lost 5 bases, the J end lost 8 bases, and 13 bases lay between the germline ends. The CDR3 DNA sequence: TGTGCCAGTAGTCGTGGGCCTCGGGACATTCAGTACTTC. Its translation: CASSRGPRDIQYF.

The gene calls are TRBV27 and TRBJ1-3, with D unclear. The CDR3 spans 14 residues. The germline V and J ends were trimmed by 3 bases and 2 bases, with 8 bases remaining between them. Germline V gene lookup returns CDR1 MNHEY and CDR2 SMNVEV (reference sequence). The CDR3 sequence: CASSLWGAGNTIYF. CDR3 nucleotide sequence: TGTGCCAGCAGTTTGTGGGGTGCTGGAAACACCATATATTTT.

This clonotype appeared many times. V is TRBV12-5 and J is TRBJ2-1, with 8 bases fitting TRBD1. The CDR3 extends over 17 amino acids. V gave up 2 bases and J gave up 0 bases; unmatched junction bases: 6. Germline CDR1 LGHNT, CDR2 FRNRAP. CDR3 amino acids: CASGLTIDRGSYNEQFF. CDR3 in DNA: TGTGCTAGTGGTTTGACCATCGACAGGGGCTCCTACAATGAGCAGTTCTTC.

This clonotype was seen only a few times. V is TRBV7-2 and J is TRBJ1-6; D perhaps matches TRBD1 (5 bases). V lost 2 bases, J lost 5 bases, and 19 bases lay in between. This CDR3 comprises 18 residues. CDR1 is SGHTA and CDR2 is FQGNSA in the germline V gene. In nucleotides, the CDR3 is TGTGCCAGCAGCTTATCGGCCGGGACCGCTGCAAATAATTCACCCCTCCACTTT. It specifies CASSLSAGTAANNSPLHF.

This clonotype occurred many times. The rearrangement joins TRBV7-9 to TRBJ2-7, with unresolved D. The CDR3 spans 13 residues. Trimming took off 3 bases at V and 0 bases at J, with 6 bases between the two ends. CDR1 and CDR2 from the germline V gene are SEHNR and FQNEAQ (reference sequence). In DNA, the CDR3 is TGTGCCAGCAGCTTCACTGACTCCTACGAGCAGTACTTC. Encoded protein: CASSFTDSYEQYF.

The table lists this clonotype with a few counts. The chain couples TRBV7-9 to TRBJ2-1; weak D call: TRBD1 (5 bases). This CDR3 spans 17 amino acids. The germline V and J ends were trimmed by 6 bases and 9 bases, with 27 bases remaining between them. CDR1 is SEHNR, CDR2 FQNEAQ, per germline (reference sequence). CDR3 coding DNA: TGTGCCAGCAGACCAATTACACCAGGGAAGAACCTAGGTGAGCAGTTCTTC. This translates into CASRPITPGKNLGEQFF.

The sample holds a few counts of this clonotype. The chain links TRBV5-6 to TRBJ2-7; tentatively, D is TRBD1 or TRBD2 (6 bases each). Trimming left V 4 bases short and J 3 bases short, with 14 bases between. CDR1 is SGHDT and CDR2 is YYEEEE in the germline V gene. This CDR3 contains 14 residues. In DNA, the CDR3 is TGTGCCAGCAGCCCGGGGGCGGGAAGCTACGAGCAGTACTTC. This translates into CASSPGAGSYEQYF.

The rearrangement joins TRBV20-1 to TRBJ2-3; 10 bases line up with TRBD1. Per germline, CDR1 DFQATT and CDR2 SNEGSKA (reference sequence). The CDR3 consists of 13 residues. With V trimmed by 5 bases and J by 5 bases, 4 bases remained unmatched. The CDR3 bases are TGCAGTGCTGACAGGGGGCTCGGAGATACGCAGTATTTT. It codes for CSADRGLGDTQYF.

This clonotype was observed many times. The junction differs from germline at one of its ends, possibly a read error. J is TRBJ2-3 and V is TRBV27; TRBD2 matches 8 bases. Germline assignment: CDR1 MNHEY and CDR2 SMNVEV (reference sequence). The CDR3 has 13 amino acids. Here the CDR3 reads CASSLAGGDTQYF. CDR3 bases: TGCGCCAGCAGCTTGGCGGGGGGAGATACGCAGTATTTT.

This clonotype has more than one count but fewer than ten. This chain joins TRBV27 and TRBJ2-7; 15 bases map to TRBD2. CDR1 MNHEY and CDR2 SMNVEV come from the germline V gene (reference sequence). J gave up 2 bases and V 5 bases, and 7 bases lay outside the gene matches. This CDR3 comprises 17 residues. The CDR3 DNA reads as TGTGCCAGCAGTCCAATCGGACTAGCGGGAGGGCCCTACGAGCAGTACTTC. Residues: CASSPIGLAGGPYEQYF.

This clonotype has at least ten counts. The V gene is TRBV6-2 or TRBV6-3, the J gene TRBJ1-2; D perhaps matches TRBD1 (6 bases). Trimming removed 4 bases at V and 8 bases at J, with 20 bases between. Per germline, CDR1 MNHEY and CDR2 SVGEGT. The length of the CDR3 is 15 residues. Written as DNA, the CDR3 is TGTGCCAGCAGTTCCCCCCATTTGACAGGAATCGGCTACACCTTC. Translated, it gives CASSSPHLTGIGYTF.